Listed here are 26 T cell receptor beta chains from one sample, sequenced in a study of CD4 T cells in relation to SARS-CoV-2 and coronaviruses. Before the COVID-19 pandemic, during about 2011-2019, CD4+ T cells were taken from unexposed donors. The cells were cultured for less than twelve days before CD4+ T cells were isolated. These receptors are not linked to any known antigen. Method: immunoSEQ multiplex PCR; TCRdb's copy keeps in-frame clones and lacks some. This table holds roughly 25,000 clones, 76% found once. Sequencing was performed on CD4+ T cells from PBMCs, cultured in vitro. These TCRs come from a human donor in good health.

J is TRBJ1-1 and V is TRBV18; no firm D call. Trimming removed 1 base from V and 4 bases from J, with 10 bases in between. Germline V lookup: CDR1 KGHSH, CDR2 LQKENI. This CDR3 has 14 amino acids. The DNA of the CDR3 is TGTGCCAGCTCACCACTAACCCAGCCCACTGAAGCTTTCTTT. It yields the protein CASSPLTQPTEAFF.

The gene calls are TRBV6-5 and TRBJ1-1; D is undetermined. CDR1 MNHEY and CDR2 SVGAGI come from the germline V gene. The CDR3 spans 15 residues. V was trimmed by 2 bases and J by 0 bases, leaving 10 bases between them. CDR3 protein: CASSYGRELNTEAFF. CDR3 sequence (DNA): TGTGCCAGCAGTTACGGGCGGGAGCTGAACACTGAAGCTTTCTTT.

The chain joins TRBV11-2 to TRBJ2-5, with a possible D match to TRBD1 (5 bases). Germline lookup yields CDR1 SGHAT and CDR2 FQNNGV. V shed 4 bases and J shed 5 bases, with 23 bases lying between them. The CDR3 length is 17 residues. CDR3 in DNA: TGTGCCAGCAGCTCTCTCCGCCTAGGGGCAGGCCTGGAGACCCAGTACTTC. Translated, it gives CASSSLRLGAGLETQYF.

This clone showed up just a few times. The rearrangement links TRBV4-3 to TRBJ1-2; a weak D match, TRBD1 (5 bases). The CDR3 runs 15 residues. Germline V CDR1 and CDR2: LGHNA, YSLEER. V dropped 0 bases and J dropped 5 bases, with 13 bases sitting between them. Written as DNA, the CDR3 is TGCGCCAGCAGCCAAGATTTGGGACGACGATATGGCTACACCTTC. This translates into CASSQDLGRRYGYTF.

The J gene is TRBJ1-4, the V gene TRBV6-1; the D is unclear. This CDR3 comprises 15 residues. CDR1 is MNHNS, CDR2 SASEGT, per germline. V was pared by 2 bases and J by 5 bases, with 12 bases between. CDR3 protein: CASSENSQPNEKLFF. CDR3 bases: TGTGCCAGCAGTGAAAACAGCCAACCAAATGAAAAACTGTTTTTT.

J is TRBJ2-5 and V is TRBV3-1 (or the pseudogene TRBV3-2); 9 positions match TRBD2. Germline CDR1 is LGHDT and CDR2 is YNNKEL (reference sequence). Trimming removed 1 base from V and 5 bases from J; junction bases left unmatched: 5. The CDR3 is made up of 15 amino acids. CDR3 protein: CASSQGGRAAETQYF. CDR3 nucleotides: TGTGCCAGCAGCCAAGGCGGGAGGGCCGCTGAGACCCAGTACTTC.

The sample holds a few counts of this clone. The chain uses TRBV4-2 and TRBJ1-6, with D possibly matching TRBD1 (6 bases). The V end lost 6 bases, the J end lost 7 bases, and 16 bases lay between the germline ends. The CDR3 contains 15 residues. Germline assignment: CDR1 LGHNA and CDR2 YNFKEQ. CDR3 in amino acids: CASRLPGQNNSPLHF. The CDR3 bases are TGTGCCAGCAGGCTCCCTGGACAGAACAATTCACCCCTCCACTTT.

The chain carries TRBV7-2 and TRBJ2-3, with 11 bases identical to TRBD2. The germline V gene encodes CDR1 SGHTA and CDR2 FQGNSA. This CDR3 contains 16 residues. V shed 4 bases and J 5 bases; nucleotides not matched to a gene: 8. As DNA, the CDR3 is TGTGCCAGCAGCTCGTTTAGCGGGGGGGCGGGAGATACGCAGTATTTT. Translating gives CASSSFSGGAGDTQYF.

The rearrangement joins TRBV11-2 to TRBJ1-1; maybe TRBD1 (6 bases). Germline loops: CDR1 SGHAT, CDR2 FQNNGV. Trimming shortened V by 2 bases and J by 6 bases, and 7 bases separated the two germline ends. The CDR3 spans 12 residues. The CDR3 spells CASSLQGSEAFF. The CDR3, as DNA: TGTGCCAGCAGCTTACAGGGGTCTGAAGCTTTCTTT.

The chain links TRBV19 to TRBJ2-3, with unresolved D. CDR1 is LNHDA, CDR2 SQIVND, per germline (reference sequence). CDR3 length equals 14 residues. Deletions cut 5 bases from V and 0 bases from J, with 9 bases between. The CDR3 bases are TGTGCCAGTAGTCGGCTCCAAAGCACAGATACGCAGTATTTT. Its protein is CASSRLQSTDTQYF.

The chain links TRBV5-6 to TRBJ2-6, with TRBD1 matching over 8 bases. The V gene's germline CDR1 is SGHDT and CDR2 YYEEEE. The V segment lost 4 bases and the J segment 13 bases; nucleotides outside the gene matches: 10. This CDR3 contains 14 residues. This chain's CDR3 is CASSLRTGIRVLTF. The CDR3 DNA follows: TGTGCCAGCAGCCTTCGGACAGGGATCAGGGTCCTGACTTTC. The complete variable domain, with remaining parts taken from reference TRBV5-6 and TRBJ2-6, reads DAGVTQSPTHLIKTRGQQVTLRCSPKSGHDTVSWYQQALGQGPQFIFQYYEEEERQRGNFPDRFSGHQFPNYSSELNVNALLLGDSALYLCASSLRTGIRVLTFGAGSRLTVL.

The rearrangement uses TRBV7-6 and TRBJ2-5; possibly TRBD2 for D (5 bases). CDR3 length: 14 amino acids. The V end lost 2 bases, the J end lost 4 bases, and 11 bases lay between the germline ends. CDR1 is SGHVS, CDR2 FNYEAQ, per germline. The CDR3 loop reads CASSLSGFAETQYF. In nucleotides, the CDR3 is TGTGCCAGCAGCTTATCGGGATTCGCAGAGACCCAGTACTTC.

The chain carries TRBV6-4 and TRBJ2-2; 8 bases map to TRBD1. Looked up from germline, CDR1 is MRHNA and CDR2 is SNTAGT. V shed 4 bases and J 7 bases; nucleotides not matched to a gene: 11. The CDR3 runs to 16 residues. CDR3 DNA: TGTGCCAGCAGTGCTGGGCAGGGGGCGCCTATCGGGGAGCTGTTTTTT. Translated, it gives CASSAGQGAPIGELFF.

This chain joins TRBV7-2 and TRBJ2-7, with D unresolved. The CDR3 has 16 amino acids. V was cut by 1 base and J by 3 bases, with 16 bases left in between. Germline lookup yields CDR1 SGHTA and CDR2 FQGNSA. CDR3 sequence: CASSLGSPRLNYEQYF. CDR3 nucleotide sequence: TGTGCCAGCAGCTTAGGGTCCCCGAGACTCAACTACGAGCAGTACTTC.

J is TRBJ1-2 and V is TRBV5-5; D might be TRBD1 (6 bases). CDR1 and CDR2 (germline): SGHKS, YYEKEE (reference sequence). This CDR3 spans 14 amino acids. V was pared by 0 bases and J by 7 bases, with 13 bases between. The CDR3 here is CASSLVGGAAGYTF. Written as DNA, the CDR3 is TGTGCCAGCAGCTTGGTGGGGGGGGCGGCTGGCTACACCTTC. Drawing the rest from reference TRBV5-5 and TRBJ1-2, the complete variable domain is DAGVTQSPTHLIKTRGQQVTLRCSPISGHKSVSWYQQVLGQGPQFIFQYYEKEERGRGNFPDRFSARQFPNYSSELNVNALLLGDSALYLCASSLVGGAAGYTFGSGTRLTVV.

This chain joins TRBV27 and TRBJ2-3; tentative D call: TRBD1 (7 bases). CDR1 is MNHEY and CDR2 is SMNVEV in the germline V gene (reference sequence). The CDR3 loop spans 14 amino acids. Trimming stripped 6 bases from V and 5 bases from J, with 15 bases between. The CDR3 here is CASRSQGGGDTQYF. The CDR3 nucleotides read TGTGCCAGCAGATCCCAGGGGGGTGGAGATACGCAGTATTTT.

This chain uses TRBV6-2 or TRBV6-3 with TRBJ2-1, with 8 bases fitting TRBD1. The trim removed 2 bases at V and 2 bases at J, leaving 8 bases unmatched. CDR3 length: 17 amino acids. Germline V gene data show CDR1 as MNHEY and CDR2 as SVGEGT. The CDR3 reads CASSYQQGAWAYNEQFF. The DNA of the CDR3 is TGTGCCAGCAGTTACCAGCAGGGGGCGTGGGCCTACAATGAGCAGTTCTTC.

The chain carries TRBV4-3 and TRBJ2-3; TRBD2 aligns across 11 bases. This CDR3 spans 19 amino acids. Looked up from germline, CDR1 is LGHNA and CDR2 is YSLEER. Germline trimming cut 1 base from V and 3 bases from J; bases unmatched to any gene: 12. CDR3 region: CASSQGFSSGRLNTDTQYF. CDR3 nucleotide sequence: TGCGCCAGCAGCCAAGGGTTTTCTAGCGGGAGGCTTAATACAGATACGCAGTATTTT.

The CDR3 region is CASSLGQGGYNEQFF. The CDR3 DNA sequence: TGTGCCAGTAGTTTAGGACAGGGAGGGTACAATGAGCAGTTCTTC. The rearrangement joins TRBV19 to TRBJ2-1, with D perhaps TRBD1 (8 bases). This CDR3 is built from 15 residues. Germline CDR1 and CDR2: LNHDA and SQIVND (reference sequence). Trimming cost V 5 bases and J 4 bases, with 15 bases left between them.

In DNA, the CDR3 is TGTGCCAGCGACCGGGACAGGGCGAACACTGAAGCTTTCTTT. Amino acid sequence: CASDRDRANTEAFF. This sequence joins TRBV6-5 and TRBJ1-1; TRBD1 aligns across 9 bases. V was clipped by 8 bases and J by 1 base; unmatched bases: 5. Germline lookup yields CDR1 MNHEY and CDR2 SVGAGI. The CDR3 has 14 residues.

The chain uses TRBV4-2 and TRBJ2-5; D remains ambiguous. Germline CDR1 LGHNA, CDR2 YNFKEQ. The CDR3 sequence is 15 residues long. The ends were cut back, 3 bases at V and 7 bases at J, with 18 bases in the middle. The CDR3 sequence: CASSQDLREIMTQYF. In DNA, the CDR3 is TGTGCCAGCAGCCAGGACCTTCGTGAAATTATGACCCAGTACTTC.

The chain uses TRBV9 and TRBJ2-5; 13 bases fit TRBD2. The V segment lost 3 bases and the J segment 1 base; nucleotides outside the gene matches: 9. CDR1 SGDLS and CDR2 YYNGEE come from the germline V gene. CDR3 length: 18 residues. In nucleotides, the CDR3 is TGTGCCAGCAGCGCCGGGACTAGCGGGGTACGCCTCCAAGAGACCCAGTACTTC. Translation gives CASSAGTSGVRLQETQYF.

The chain combines TRBV18 with TRBJ1-2; possible D gene TRBD1, 5 bases. This CDR3 comprises 15 residues. V was shortened by 0 bases and J by 5 bases, with 13 bases between the two germline ends. CDR1 is KGHSH, CDR2 LQKENI, per germline. CDR3 DNA sequence: TGTGCCAGCTCACCACCGGCAGGGTGGGGATATGGCTACACCTTC. Encoded protein: CASSPPAGWGYGYTF. Looking up the rest from reference TRBV18 and TRBJ1-2 gives the full variable domain: NAGVMQNPRHLVRRRGQEARLRCSPMKGHSHVYWYRQLPEEGLKFMVYLQKENIIDESGMPKERFSAEFPKEGPSILRIQQVVRGDSAAYFCASSPPAGWGYGYTFGSGTRLTVV.

CDR3 nucleotide sequence: TGTGCCAGCAGTTACTCGATGGGCGGAGGGGATGAAAAACTGTTTTTT. Translating it yields CASSYSMGGGDEKLFF. The rearrangement links TRBV6-2 or TRBV6-3 to TRBJ1-4; TRBD1 might be the D (5 bases). Trimming shortened V by 0 bases and J by 6 bases, and 14 bases separated the two germline ends. This CDR3 has 16 residues. Germline V gene data show CDR1 as MNHEY and CDR2 as SVGEGT.

There are a few counts of this clone. The rearrangement joins TRBV4-3 to TRBJ1-2; D unresolved. V shed 1 base and J shed 6 bases, with 12 bases lying between them. The V gene's germline CDR1 is LGHNA and CDR2 YSLEER. The CDR3 is made up of 14 amino acids. This CDR3 reads CASSQVGFGDGYTF. The CDR3 region has the DNA TGCGCCAGCAGCCAAGTCGGGTTTGGGGATGGCTACACCTTC.

The V and J genes are TRBV3-1 (or the pseudogene TRBV3-2) and TRBJ2-5; a weak D match, TRBD1 (5 bases). The CDR3 is 14 residues long. Looked up from germline, CDR1 is LGHDT and CDR2 is YNNKEL (reference sequence). Trimming removed 7 bases from V and 2 bases from J, with 14 bases in between. DNA for the CDR3: TGTGCCAGCACCTCTGGGGCAGTTCAAGAGACCCAGTACTTC. This codes for CASTSGAVQETQYF.